This TCR beta chain stems from a study of radiation and T cells in renal cell carcinoma. Across the study: Nephrectomy followed 15 Gy stereotactic body radiation by 4 weeks.

The CDR3 loop spans 13 amino acids. V was pared by 3 bases and J by 2 bases, with 8 bases between. Germline loops: CDR1 MNHNS, CDR2 SASEGT. Time point: baseline pretreatment blood. Documented treatment: 15 Gy SBRT to primary tumor, nephrectomy 4 weeks later. TCRdb's table, derived via immunoSEQ multiplex PCR, lists solely in-frame clones and lacks some. The table has roughly 100,000 clones, around nine tenths seen once. The rearrangement uses TRBV6-1 and TRBJ2-7, with D unclear. The input for sequencing was blood, taken from a patient whose treatment included radiotherapy and nephrectomy. The clonotype originates from a man in his fifties or sixties with renal cell carcinoma. The CDR3 is CASSDRQTYEQYF. As DNA, the CDR3 is TGTGCCAGCAGTGACAGACAAACCTACGAGCAGTACTTC.